These 12 T cell receptor beta chains were sequenced from one sample in a study of blood T cell repertoires in COVID-19. Sequencing used immunoSEQ multiplex PCR; TCRdb keeps in-frame clones, though not all of them. The table lists 200,000 to 250,000 clones, about 91% of them singletons. Sequences were obtained from PBMCs or T cells enriched from blood (not recorded which). All receptors come from a man between 18 and 35 years old with acute COVID-19.

V usage is TRBV28 and J usage is TRBJ2-3; 10 bases are a match to TRBD1. The ends lost 6 bases at V and 2 bases at J; junction bases unmatched: 5. This CDR3 region has 15 residues. CDR1 and CDR2 (germline): MDHEN, SYDVKM. CDR3 loop: CASSAGTGDTDTQYF. CDR3 bases: TGTGCCAGCAGCGCTGGGACAGGGGACACAGATACGCAGTATTTT.

This chain joins TRBV5-4 and TRBJ1-2, with 8 bases lining up with TRBD1. Per germline, CDR1 SGHNT and CDR2 YYREEE (reference sequence). The V segment lost 3 bases and the J segment 5 bases; nucleotides outside the gene matches: 9. This CDR3 is built from 15 residues. The CDR3 loop is CASSSLTGEGYGYTF. The DNA of the CDR3 is TGTGCCAGCAGCTCCTTGACAGGGGAAGGGTATGGCTACACCTTC. Variable domain in full (rest from reference TRBV5-4 and TRBJ1-2): ETGVTQSPTHLIKTRGQQVTLRCSSQSGHNTVSWYQQALGQGPQFIFQYYREEENGRGNFPPRFSGLQFPNYSSELNVNALELDDSALYLCASSSLTGEGYGYTFGSGTRLTVV.

This chain links TRBV28 with TRBJ2-1, with 10 bases aligning to TRBD2. The germline V gene encodes CDR1 MDHEN and CDR2 SYDVKM. V was pared by 7 bases and J by 4 bases, with 7 bases of the junction left unmatched. The CDR3 covers 15 residues. The CDR3 spells CASNPSGGPYNEQFF. The CDR3 bases are TGTGCCAGCAATCCTAGCGGGGGACCTTACAATGAGCAGTTCTTC.

This clone came up a few times. This rearrangement joins TRBV2 to TRBJ2-3; TRBD2 aligns across 12 bases. V dropped 7 bases and J dropped 6; count of bases not matched to a gene: 5. The CDR3 totals 14 residues. Germline V lookup: CDR1 SNHLY, CDR2 FYNNEI. In DNA, the CDR3 is TGTGCCAGCAAGGCCCTAGCGGGAGGGGATACGCAGTATTTT. As protein: CASKALAGGDTQYF.

This clone has only one observation. The V gene is TRBV7-3, the J gene TRBJ2-3, with a tentative D call TRBD2 (6 bases). CDR3 length equals 16 residues. Deletions cut 4 bases from V and 2 bases from J, with 16 bases between. CDR1 and CDR2 from the germline V gene are SGHTA and FQGTGA. DNA of the CDR3: TGTGCCAGCAGCTCGGAGCCGGGACTTTTCACAGATACGCAGTATTTT. Its protein product is CASSSEPGLFTDTQYF.

In its sample, this clone was seen once. This rearrangement joins TRBV14 to TRBJ2-1, with 16 bases matching TRBD2. With V trimmed by 5 bases and J by 7 bases, 8 bases remained unmatched. Per the germline V gene, CDR1 is SGHDN and CDR2 is FVKESK. The CDR3 is made up of 17 amino acids. The CDR3 nucleotides read TGTGCCAGCAGCGGGGGACTAGCGGGAGGGCCGCGTAATGAGCAGTTCTTC. This codes for CASSGGLAGGPRNEQFF.

The chain joins TRBV11-2 to TRBJ2-4; 8 bases are a match to TRBD2. The junction had 10 bases not matched to a gene; V was cut back by 5 bases and J by 1 base. CDR1 is SGHAT, CDR2 FQNNGV, per germline. The CDR3 length is 17 residues. CDR3: CASSQDRGGRAKNIQYF. In nucleotides, the CDR3 is TGTGCCAGCAGCCAGGACCGGGGGGGAAGGGCCAAAAACATTCAGTACTTC.

The chain joins TRBV30 to TRBJ2-3, with D unclear. V lost 4 bases to trimming and J lost 3 bases, with 8 bases between them. Germline CDR1 GTSNPN, CDR2 SVGIG (reference sequence). The CDR3 has 12 amino acids. CDR3 loop: CAWTPRTDTQYF. CDR3 in DNA: TGTGCCTGGACCCCTAGAACAGATACGCAGTATTTT.

The chain uses TRBV11-1 and TRBJ1-2; D call uncertain. There are 15 residues in the CDR3. Trimming shortened V by 1 base and J by 4 bases, and 13 bases separated the two germline ends. The germline V gene encodes CDR1 SGHAT and CDR2 FQDESV (reference sequence). The CDR3 DNA reads as TGTGCCAGCAGCTTAGGGGCAGGATTGCTCTATGGCTACACCTTC. Translating gives CASSLGAGLLYGYTF.

CDR3 in amino acids: CASSPGGRGFEAFF. CDR3 in DNA: TGTGCCAGCAGCCCCGGAGGTCGAGGGTTTGAAGCTTTCTTT. J is TRBJ1-1 and V is TRBV3-1 (or the pseudogene TRBV3-2); D unclear. The CDR3 contains 14 residues. Trimming took 4 bases from V and 7 from J, leaving 16 bases between them. The germline CDR1 and CDR2 sequences are LGHDT and YNNKEL (reference sequence).

The sample holds one count of this clone. The V gene is TRBV7-3, the J gene TRBJ2-2; D gene ambiguous. The CDR3 has 16 residues. Per the germline V gene, CDR1 is SGHTA and CDR2 is FQGTGA. Trimming pared 5 bases from V and 0 bases from J, leaving 13 bases between. The CDR3: CASSLPTFANTGELFF. Written as DNA, the CDR3 is TGTGCCAGCAGCCTACCAACGTTCGCGAACACCGGGGAGCTGTTTTTT. Based on the CDR3 plus reference TRBV7-3 and TRBJ2-2, the full variable domain is GAGVSQTPSNKVTEKGKYVELRCDPISGHTALYWYRQSLGQGPEFLIYFQGTGAADDSGLPNDRFFAVRPEGSVSTLKIQRTERGDSAVYLCASSLPTFANTGELFFGEGSRLTVL.

The chain combines TRBV7-9 with TRBJ2-2; 10 bases line up with TRBD2. The CDR3 is 16 residues long. V lost 3 bases, J lost 0 bases, and 1 base stayed unmatched. CDR1 SEHNR and CDR2 FQNEAQ come from the germline V gene (reference sequence). CDR3 sequence: CASSFTSGANTGELFF. CDR3 coding DNA: TGTGCCAGCAGCTTTACTAGCGGGGCGAACACCGGGGAGCTGTTTTTT. Filled out from reference TRBV7-9 and TRBJ2-2, the complete variable domain reads DTGVSQNPRHKITKRGQNVTFRCDPISEHNRLYWYRQTLGQGPEFLTYFQNEAQLEKSRLLSDRFSAERPKGSFSTLEIQRTEQGDSAMYLCASSFTSGANTGELFFGEGSRLTVL.